The sequence of this T cell receptor (beta chain) was determined in a study of blood T cells in healthy people across ages. For the study at large: Capture by template switching was about one barcoded beta molecule per two T cells. Whole-study results and caveats: PBMCs were not sorted, which prevented a conclusive comparison of naive versus antigen-experienced cells. Aged donors had fewer naive CD4+ cells and lower diversity than long-lived donors.

In regard to this clonotype: Its cognate antigen is unknown.

Then a second PCR, running roughly 6 to 12 cycles, was carried out with a sample-barcoded 5' primer and a J-beta primer mix. TCRdb itself ran the 5' RACE reads through MiXCR, one entry per CDR3 protein. The table includes 800,000 to 950,000 distinct CDR3 sequences, 30% to 45% detected once. V shed 3 bases and J shed 11 bases, with 22 bases lying between them. CDR1 SQVTM and CDR2 ANQGSEA come from the germline V gene. This CDR3 spans 14 amino acids. Caucasian, healthy and from Russia, the donors were aged between 6 and 90. This clonotype was obtained from a young man in good health. The chain uses TRBV29-1 and TRBJ2-5, with a possible D match to TRBD2 (6 bases). Sequencing input: blood. The CDR3 reads CSVELTARTGEQYF. Written as DNA, the CDR3 is TGCAGCGTTGAGTTGACCGCCCGGACGGGGGAGCAGTACTTC.